This T cell receptor (beta chain) was identified during a study of beta chain features in type 1 diabetes. At the level of the study: The samples had 107,917,701 sorted cells examined in all. Study-wide results and caveats: Compared with healthy donors, patients appeared to share more similar naive, central memory and regulatory TCRB repertoires. Short templates might get an advantage during PCR, and this would be equal in patients and controls. Moderate yet significant TCRB CDR3 shortening was seen in Type 1 diabetes patients in all four CD4+ subsets.

The V end lost 5 bases, the J end lost 5 bases, and 12 bases lay between the germline ends. The germline V gene has CDR1 SEHNR and CDR2 FQNEAQ (reference sequence). This CDR3 has 13 residues. The isolated RNA, all of it, was reverse transcribed, so expressed TCRB transcripts were what got sequenced. Produced via immunoSEQ multiplex PCR; TCRdb's table is partial and in-frame only. The data show 45,000 to 65,000 clones, approximately 52% seen once. To note about this clone: Its target is not known.

Isolation of CD4+ naive, central memory, regulatory and stem cell-like memory cells was achieved by sorting via CD45RO/CCR7/CD25/CD127/CD95/CD27. This receptor was obtained from a woman aged 40 to 55 with type 1 diabetes. The chain is built from TRBV7-9 and TRBJ2-5; tentatively, D is TRBD1 (6 bases). The sequenced sample consisted of Tregs from blood. Here the CDR3 DNA reads TGTGCCAGCAGCCCACAGGGAAGGGAGACCCAGTACTTC. Translating gives CASSPQGRETQYF.